This TCR beta chain originates from a study of T cell repertoires in cytomegalovirus infection. Study summary: HLA-B-restricted CMV epitopes that are well studied, plus recently identified HLA-C-restricted ones, were used by the study.

TCRdb re-called the reads through MiXCR, storing one row per CDR3 protein. The sample has about half a million distinct CDR3 sequences; approximately 46% are singletons. A remark on this clonotype: Its antigen is as yet unknown.

This sample comprised cultured PBMCs, obtained from culture after CMV antigen stimulation. The TCR comes from a human donor in good health (CMV status not recorded). Some clones in this sample may be carry-over from other donors' samples.

The CDR3 here is CASSLTAGARLTQYF. DNA of the CDR3: TGTGCCAGCAGTTTGACCGCGGGGGCTCGATTGACCCAGTACTTC. The genes are TRBV27 and TRBJ2-5, with D perhaps TRBD2 (7 bases). The V gene's germline CDR1 is MNHEY and CDR2 SMNVEV (reference sequence). Between the trimmed V and J ends, which lost 3 bases and 7 bases, there was a span of 18 bases. The CDR3 length is 15 residues.